The 19 T cell receptor beta chains listed next were all sequenced from one sample in a study of blood T cell repertoires in COVID-19. Assay used: immunoSEQ multiplex PCR; TCRdb lists only in-frame clones, some missing. The sample holds 150,000 to 160,000 clones; roughly 89% are singletons and the top ten take 0.5% to 0.6%. The sequenced sample consisted of peripheral blood. The receptors shown here come from a man aged 45-65 years with acute or convalescent COVID-19.

The J gene is TRBJ1-5, the V gene TRBV2, with D unclear. Germline assignment: CDR1 SNHLY and CDR2 FYNNEI. Trimming pared 6 bases from V and 0 bases from J, leaving 6 bases between. This CDR3 contains 13 residues. The CDR3, as DNA: TGTGCCAGCAGCCTTTATAGCAATCAGCCCCAGCATTTT. As protein: CASSLYSNQPQHF.

The chain recombines TRBV5-8 with TRBJ1-5, with 7 nucleotides matching TRBD1. V trimming: 0 bases; J trimming: 6 bases; junction bases outside the gene matches: 6. CDR3 length equals 15 residues. Germline V lookup: CDR1 SGHTS, CDR2 YDEGEE. As DNA, the CDR3 is TGTGCCAGCAGCTTGGAGGGGGCGGTGACTCAGCCCCAGCATTTT. It is translated as CASSLEGAVTQPQHF.

The V gene is TRBV7-9, the J gene TRBJ1-1; D not resolved. The V end lost 3 bases, the J end lost 5 bases, and 10 bases lay between the germline ends. Germline V gene sequence: CDR1 SEHNR, CDR2 FQNEAQ (reference sequence). This CDR3 comprises 13 residues. Here the CDR3 reads CASSFDRETEAFF. The CDR3 bases are TGTGCCAGCAGCTTCGACCGGGAAACTGAAGCTTTCTTT.

The rearrangement links TRBV7-9 to TRBJ2-7; 7 nucleotides agree with TRBD1. V gave up 5 bases and J gave up 0 bases; unmatched junction bases: 4. The CDR3 length is 14 residues. Germline CDR1 SEHNR, CDR2 FQNEAQ (reference sequence). The CDR3 DNA reads as TGTGCCAGCAGCCACGAGGGGGCCTCCTACGAGCAGTACTTC. It is translated as CASSHEGASYEQYF.

The chain couples TRBV6-1 to TRBJ2-3; possible D gene TRBD1, 6 bases. The CDR3 contains 14 residues. CDR1 is MNHNS, CDR2 SASEGT, per germline. The germline V and J ends were trimmed by 1 base and 4 bases, with 9 bases remaining between them. The CDR3 DNA follows: TGTGCCAGCAGTGAAGACAGGGACGCAGATACGCAGTATTTT. Its translation is CASSEDRDADTQYF.

This clone came up a few times. The V gene is TRBV19, the J gene TRBJ2-3; D remains ambiguous. The CDR3 is 13 amino acids. Trimming cost V 10 bases and J 1 base, with 12 bases left between them. Germline-derived CDR1 and CDR2 are LNHDA and SQIVND (reference sequence). The chain's CDR3 is CATKPVGTDTQYF. As DNA, the CDR3 is TGTGCCACCAAGCCCGTAGGCACAGATACGCAGTATTTT.

The rearrangement joins TRBV7-8 to TRBJ1-5; D might be TRBD1 (5 bases). Looked up from germline, CDR1 is SGHVS and CDR2 is FQNEAQ. Trimming took 2 bases from V and 6 from J, leaving 14 bases between them. CDR3 length: 15 residues. CDR3 residues: CASSLQGQSIQPQHF. For the CDR3, the DNA is TGTGCCAGCAGCTTACAGGGCCAATCGATTCAGCCCCAGCATTTT.

This chain uses TRBV3-1 (or the pseudogene TRBV3-2) with TRBJ1-1; D remains unclear. V gave up 0 bases and J gave up 5 bases, with 10 bases separating them. This CDR3 contains 14 residues. Germline-derived CDR1 and CDR2 are LGHDT and YNNKEL (reference sequence). The CDR3 reads CASSQDWASTEAFF. CDR3 bases: TGTGCCAGCAGCCAAGATTGGGCATCAACTGAAGCTTTCTTT.

The rearrangement joins TRBV11-2 to TRBJ2-1; possible D gene TRBD2, 6 bases. Germline CDR1 and CDR2: SGHAT and FQNNGV. The CDR3 has 17 amino acids. V was pared by 1 base and J by 3 bases, with 16 bases between. The CDR3 DNA is TGTGCCAGCAGCTTAGTCGTGGGGAGGACGGACTACAATGAGCAGTTCTTC. Translating gives CASSLVVGRTDYNEQFF.

The chain couples TRBV19 to TRBJ2-1, with unresolved D. CDR3 length equals 13 residues. The ends were cut back, 7 bases at V and 7 bases at J, with 14 bases in the middle. The germline V gene encodes CDR1 LNHDA and CDR2 SQIVND (reference sequence). CDR3 coding DNA: TGTGCCAGTACTAACTTGCAAGTAAATGAGCAGTTCTTC. As protein: CASTNLQVNEQFF.

For the CDR3, the DNA is TGTGCCAGCAGTGAGGCGGGGGCCCCCTCCAATGAGCAGTTCTTC. It codes for CASSEAGAPSNEQFF. This chain joins TRBV2 and TRBJ2-1; TRBD2 is a possible D gene (7 bases). Trimming removed 3 bases from V and 6 bases from J, with 15 bases in between. The CDR3 has 15 amino acids. Per germline, CDR1 SNHLY and CDR2 FYNNEI.

The genes are TRBV5-8 and TRBJ1-2; 7 bases fit TRBD1. This CDR3 has 15 amino acids. Trimming at V came to 4 bases and at J to 0 bases, leaving 6 bases not matched to a gene. Germline loops: CDR1 SGHTS, CDR2 YDEGEE. The CDR3: CASSRGQEPNYGYTF. In DNA form, the CDR3 reads TGTGCCAGCAGCCGAGGACAGGAGCCTAACTATGGCTACACCTTC.

This clone was recorded once. The chain has TRBV25-1 and TRBJ1-3; no clear D. CDR1 is MGHDK and CDR2 is SYGVNS in the germline V gene. The ends were cut back, 7 bases at V and 0 bases at J, with 16 bases in the middle. The CDR3 spans 16 residues. The CDR3 region is CASTLSGIASGNTIYF. The CDR3 DNA follows: TGTGCCAGCACCCTCTCGGGGATAGCCTCTGGAAACACCATATATTTT. The whole variable domain, remainder taken from reference TRBV25-1 and TRBJ1-3, is EADIYQTPRYLVIGTGKKITLECSQTMGHDKMYWYQQDPGMELHLIHYSYGVNSTEKGDLSSESTVSRIRTEHFPLTLESARPSHTSQYLCASTLSGIASGNTIYFGEGSWLTVV.

The V and J genes are TRBV6-2 or TRBV6-3 and TRBJ2-1; maybe TRBD2 (5 bases). V lost 4 bases to trimming and J lost 15 bases, with 19 bases between them. This CDR3 has 13 amino acids. Germline V gene sequence: CDR1 MNHEY, CDR2 SVGEGT. For the CDR3, the DNA is TGTGCCAGCAGTTTCAGCGGACCCTTGGGTTGGTTCTTC. Translation gives CASSFSGPLGWFF.

The rearrangement uses TRBV21-1 and TRBJ2-7; TRBD1, the table's D call, lacks a check against the DNA. TRBV21-1 constitutes a pseudogene. The CDR3 length is 18 residues. The CDR3 region is CASSKDGGDRGDPYEQYV. The CDR3 bases are TGTGCCAGCAGCAAAGACGGGGGGGACAGGGGGGACCCCTACGAGCAGTACGTC.

Only one count was recorded for this clone. This chain links TRBV18 with TRBJ2-2; possibly TRBD2 for D (5 bases). V dropped 2 bases and J dropped 0 bases, with 10 bases sitting between them. CDR1 and CDR2 (germline): KGHSH, LQKENI. The CDR3 runs to 16 residues. This CDR3 is CASSPSASSNTGELFF. The CDR3 nucleotides are TGTGCCAGCTCACCAAGTGCTAGCTCGAACACCGGGGAGCTGTTTTTT.

The rearrangement links TRBV18 to TRBJ1-1; tentatively, D is TRBD1 (5 bases). Germline values: CDR1 KGHSH, CDR2 LQKENI. V was pared by 4 bases and J by 3 bases, with 9 bases between. The length of the CDR3 is 13 residues. The CDR3 DNA reads TGTGCCAGCTCACAAGGGGCGGACACTGAAGCTTTCTTT. As protein: CASSQGADTEAFF.

The chain employs TRBV3-1 (or the pseudogene TRBV3-2) and TRBJ1-1, with a tentative D call TRBD1 (5 bases). This CDR3 contains 14 residues. Germline V lookup: CDR1 LGHDT, CDR2 YNNKEL (reference sequence). V shed 1 base and J shed 6 bases, with 12 bases lying between them. The CDR3 is CASSQAGQGAEAFF. CDR3 nucleotides: TGTGCCAGCAGCCAAGCAGGCCAGGGCGCTGAAGCTTTCTTT.

This chain joins TRBV30 and TRBJ2-1; 12 bases are shared with TRBD2. V lost 0 bases and J lost 7; bases outside the gene matches: 4. The CDR3 covers 15 residues. Germline assignment: CDR1 GTSNPN and CDR2 SVGIG (reference sequence). This chain's CDR3 is CAWSVGTSGGNEQFF. The DNA for the CDR3 is TGTGCCTGGAGTGTAGGCACTAGCGGGGGGAATGAGCAGTTCTTC.